Each of the 18 T cell receptor beta chains below was sequenced from the same sample in a study of cytotoxic CD8 clonotypes in ibrutinib-treated CLL. Profiling relied on immunoSEQ multiplex PCR, and the TCRdb table lists in-frame clones only, not all of them. The data show around 330,000 clones, with 67% seen just once and roughly 6.7% held by the top ten. This specimen was PBMCs, taken after 36 months of ibrutinib treatment. These receptors all come from a human donor with chronic lymphocytic leukemia.

This clone was recorded only once. The chain couples TRBV27 to TRBJ1-1, with a possible D match to TRBD1 (5 bases). Germline loops: CDR1 MNHEY, CDR2 SMNVEV (reference sequence). The CDR3 is 17 residues long. V dropped 3 bases and J dropped 4 bases, with 21 bases sitting between them. CDR3 in DNA: TGTGCCAGCAGTTTGGGCTTCGCGGCAGGGTCGACCACTGAAGCTTTCTTT. This codes for CASSLGFAAGSTTEAFF.

The V gene is TRBV29-1, the J gene TRBJ2-7; TRBD1 aligns across 7 bases. J lost 7 bases, V lost 4 bases, and 4 bases had no gene match. This CDR3 is 11 amino acids long. Per germline, CDR1 SQVTM and CDR2 ANQGSEA. The CDR3 sequence: CSVVQGEEQYF. The CDR3 DNA is TGCAGCGTTGTCCAGGGGGAGGAGCAGTACTTC.

The chain carries TRBV10-3 and TRBJ1-5; possibly TRBD1 for D (6 bases). The CDR3 extends over 16 amino acids. The germline V and J ends were trimmed by 0 bases and 5 bases, with 14 bases remaining between them. The V gene's germline CDR1 is ENHRY and CDR2 SYGVKD. The CDR3 sequence is CAISESRTVGHQPQHF. CDR3 nucleotides: TGTGCCATCAGTGAGTCCCGGACAGTTGGACATCAGCCCCAGCATTTT.

The chain carries TRBV5-6 and TRBJ1-1; D is unresolved. Trimming shortened V by 6 bases and J by 2 bases, and 8 bases separated the two germline ends. CDR1 and CDR2 (germline): SGHDT, YYEEEE. This CDR3 has 12 residues. The CDR3 spells CASTISNTEAFF. The CDR3 DNA reads as TGTGCCAGCACCATCAGCAACACTGAAGCTTTCTTT. Using reference TRBV5-6 and TRBJ1-1 for the parts outside the CDR3, the full variable domain is DAGVTQSPTHLIKTRGQQVTLRCSPKSGHDTVSWYQQALGQGPQFIFQYYEEEERQRGNFPDRFSGHQFPNYSSELNVNALLLGDSALYLCASTISNTEAFFGQGTRLTVV.

In its sample, this clone was seen a few times. The CDR3 sequence is CSAGQGSGTGELFF. DNA of the CDR3: TGCAGCGCCGGACAGGGGTCAGGAACCGGGGAGCTGTTTTTT. This chain uses TRBV29-1 with TRBJ2-2; TRBD1 matches 9 bases. After removal of 7 bases from V and 5 bases from J, the junction contained 8 bases not matched to a gene. The CDR3 has 14 amino acids. Germline CDR1 SQVTM, CDR2 ANQGSEA.

The chain employs TRBV29-1 and TRBJ2-3; D unresolved. The V gene lost 6 bases and the J gene lost 3 bases, with 13 bases spanning the gap. This CDR3 contains 13 residues. Germline loops: CDR1 SQVTM, CDR2 ANQGSEA. The CDR3 here is CSVDTPETDTQYF. CDR3 DNA: TGCAGCGTCGATACCCCGGAGACAGATACGCAGTATTTT.

V gene TRBV2 combines with J gene TRBJ2-1; weak D call: TRBD2 (6 bases). The V and J ends lost 11 bases and 0 bases respectively, with 14 bases between them. There are 14 residues in the CDR3. From germline, CDR1 is SNHLY and CDR2 FYNNEI. CDR3 nucleotides: TGTGCCCCAGCTCGGGGGAGCTCCTACAATGAGCAGTTCTTC. Its translation: CAPARGSSYNEQFF.

This clone showed up just a few times. This chain connects TRBV14 to TRBJ2-7, with 9 bases identical to TRBD1. Germline values: CDR1 SGHDN, CDR2 FVKESK. This CDR3 has 14 residues. V was pared by 5 bases and J by 5 bases, with 7 bases of the junction left unmatched. The DNA of the CDR3 is TGTGCCAGCAGCAGACAGGGGGGCCGGAACGAGCAGTACTTC. Translating it yields CASSRQGGRNEQYF.

The genes are TRBV13 and TRBJ2-2, with 10 bases matching TRBD1. CDR1 is PRHDT, CDR2 FYEKMQ, per germline (reference sequence). The CDR3 has 16 amino acids. Trimming took 4 bases from V and 3 from J; bases not matched to a gene: 5. The CDR3 protein is CASSSDRGLYTGELFF. CDR3 nucleotide sequence: TGTGCCAGCAGCTCAGACAGGGGGCTCTACACCGGGGAGCTGTTTTTT.

The chain couples TRBV9 to TRBJ2-7; perhaps TRBD1 as D (5 bases). The CDR3 is 13 amino acids. Looked up from germline, CDR1 is SGDLS and CDR2 is YYNGEE. Trimming left V 4 bases short and J 6 bases short, with 14 bases between. This CDR3 is CASSSTAGFEQYF. The CDR3 DNA sequence: TGTGCCAGCAGCTCCACGGCAGGGTTCGAGCAGTACTTC.

This clone has only a few counts. The CDR3 DNA sequence: TGCGCCAGCAGCTTGGCCGGACAGCGAAACACCGGGGAGCTGTTTTTT. Translating it yields CASSLAGQRNTGELFF. The rearrangement uses TRBV5-1 and TRBJ2-2, with D possibly TRBD1 on 6 matching bases. V was cut by 0 bases and J by 2 bases, with 11 bases left in between. CDR1 and CDR2 from the germline V gene are SGHRS and YFSETQ. The CDR3 consists of 16 residues.

The V gene is TRBV19, the J gene TRBJ2-1; 9 nucleotides align to TRBD1. V was clipped by 0 bases and J by 1 base; unmatched bases: 10. The CDR3 contains 19 residues. Looked up from germline, CDR1 is LNHDA and CDR2 is SQIVND (reference sequence). The CDR3 DNA reads as TGTGCCAGTAGTATAGACGGCCCGACCGGGACAGGGTCCTACAATGAGCAGTTCTTC. It translates to CASSIDGPTGTGSYNEQFF. The complete variable domain, with remaining parts taken from reference TRBV19 and TRBJ2-1, reads DGGITQSPKYLFRKEGQNVTLSCEQNLNHDAMYWYRQDPGQGLRLIYYSQIVNDFQKGDIAEGYSVSREKKESFPLTVTSAQKNPTAFYLCASSIDGPTGTGSYNEQFFGPGTRLTVL.

V gene TRBV7-6 combines with J gene TRBJ2-7, with D maybe TRBD2 (6 bases). V shed 1 base and J shed 0 bases, with 10 bases lying between them. Germline-derived CDR1 and CDR2 are SGHVS and FNYEAQ. There are 15 residues in the CDR3. CDR3 nucleotides: TGTGCCAGCAGCTTAGTTGCGGGGAGCTCCTACGAGCAGTACTTC. Protein product: CASSLVAGSSYEQYF. The whole variable domain, remainder taken from reference TRBV7-6 and TRBJ2-7, is GAGVSQSPRYKVTKRGQDVALRCDPISGHVSLYWYRQALGQGPEFLTYFNYEAQQDKSGLPNDRFSAERPEGSISTLTIQRTEQRDSAMYRCASSLVAGSSYEQYFGPGTRLTVT.

Written as DNA, the CDR3 is TGCGCCAGCAGCCAAGATCTAGAAGGACGTTCCACCGGGGAGCTGTTTTTT. Residues: CASSQDLEGRSTGELFF. The chain joins TRBV4-1 to TRBJ2-2; no clear D. The V gene lost 0 bases and the J gene lost 4 bases, with 15 bases spanning the gap. This CDR3 has 17 residues. The germline V gene encodes CDR1 MGHRA and CDR2 YSYEKL.

The rearrangement joins TRBV7-6 to TRBJ2-7; weak D call: TRBD2 (6 bases). Trimming took off 0 bases at V and 2 bases at J, with 11 bases between the two ends. Germline CDR1 SGHVS, CDR2 FNYEAQ. CDR3 length: 15 residues. CDR3 sequence reads: CASSLAGTLAYEQYF. As DNA, the CDR3 is TGTGCCAGCAGCTTAGCGGGGACTCTGGCCTACGAGCAGTACTTC.

A word on this clone: A much larger clone sits a single nucleotide away, making a read error possible. V usage is TRBV25-1 and J usage is TRBJ2-7; D gene unclear. The germline CDR1 and CDR2 sequences are MGHDK and SYGVNS. The CDR3 length is 11 residues. Trimming took 5 bases from V and 2 from J, leaving 4 bases between them. The CDR3 DNA is TGTGCCAGCAGTTCCCCCTACGAGCAGTACTTC. It yields the protein CASSSPYEQYF.

This clone was recorded once. The chain combines TRBV27 with TRBJ2-6, with TRBD1 matching over 8 bases. The CDR3 extends over 18 amino acids. Germline trimming cut 5 bases from V and 1 base from J; bases unmatched to any gene: 10. Germline V gives CDR1 MNHEY, CDR2 SMNVEV (reference sequence). The CDR3 DNA is TGTGCCAGCAGTCCCCGGACAGGGCCAGTATCTGGGGCCAACGTCCTGACTTTC. Protein product: CASSPRTGPVSGANVLTF.

The chain is built from TRBV4-1 and TRBJ2-2; D may be TRBD2 (5 bases). CDR1 and CDR2 (germline): MGHRA, YSYEKL. The CDR3 extends over 14 amino acids. The V end was cut by 2 bases, the J end by 5 bases, with 9 bases between. Written as DNA, the CDR3 is TGCGCCAGCAGCCAACCTACGGGAACCGGGGAGCTGTTTTTT. It yields the protein CASSQPTGTGELFF.